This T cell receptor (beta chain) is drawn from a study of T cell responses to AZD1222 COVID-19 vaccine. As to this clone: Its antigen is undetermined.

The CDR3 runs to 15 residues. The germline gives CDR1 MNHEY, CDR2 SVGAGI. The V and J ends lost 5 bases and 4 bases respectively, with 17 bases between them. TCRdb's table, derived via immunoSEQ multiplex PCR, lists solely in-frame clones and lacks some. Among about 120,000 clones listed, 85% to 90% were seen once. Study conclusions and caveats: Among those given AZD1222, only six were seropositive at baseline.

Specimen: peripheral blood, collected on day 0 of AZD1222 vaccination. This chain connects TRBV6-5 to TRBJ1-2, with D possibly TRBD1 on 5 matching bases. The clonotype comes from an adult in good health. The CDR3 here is CASSLTYQGSYGYTF. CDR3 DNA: TGTGCCAGCAGTCTCACATACCAGGGAAGCTATGGCTACACCTTC.